The 8 T cell receptor beta chains given below trace back to one sample, sequenced in a study of cytomegalovirus exposure and HLA in healthy donors (dated by TCRdb to 2015 to 2018). Receptors were amplified or captured by the immunoSEQ multiplex PCR assay. The multiplex PCR relied on a mix of 60 forward primers for TCR Vbeta segments and 13 reverse primers for TCR Jbeta segments. The clones in this table, taken by TCRdb from immuneACCESS, are in-frame only. Not every clone is retained; where verified, under half of the shortfall comes from an unresolved V gene, and the cause of the rest is unknown. The sample includes about 160,000 clones, with around four fifths observed a single time. The ten largest clones add up to 1.5% to 2% of the sample. Sequencing input: PBMCs. The receptors here all came from a young man in good health and CMV-seronegative.

The V gene is TRBV18, the J gene TRBJ2-3; TRBD2 might be the D (5 bases). This CDR3 region has 16 residues. Trimming pared 1 base from V and 10 bases from J, leaving 21 bases between. From germline, CDR1 is KGHSH and CDR2 LQKENI. The DNA of the CDR3 is TGTGCCAGCTCACCACAGGACTTCACGCTCACATCGGCGCAGTATTTT. Translation: CASSPQDFTLTSAQYF.

V is TRBV7-9 and J is TRBJ1-6; weak D call: TRBD1 (6 bases). This CDR3 is 14 amino acids long. V lost 4 bases to trimming and J lost 7 bases, with 11 bases between them. In germline, CDR1 is SEHNR, CDR2 FQNEAQ (reference sequence). The CDR3 nucleotides are TGTGCCAGCAGCTCCACAGGGCTCAATTCACCCCTCCACTTT. It codes for CASSSTGLNSPLHF.

This clone showed up just once. This chain uses TRBV19 with TRBJ1-5; the match to TRBD1 covers 8 bases. Trimming at V came to 10 bases and at J to 4 bases, leaving 12 bases not matched to a gene. Germline CDR1 LNHDA, CDR2 SQIVND (reference sequence). The CDR3 has 15 amino acids. The CDR3 loop reads CATKEGDRLNQPQHF. The CDR3 DNA is TGTGCCACCAAAGAAGGGGACAGGCTAAATCAGCCCCAGCATTTT.

This clone was counted a few times. This sequence joins TRBV28 and TRBJ1-4, with 8 positions matching TRBD1. Per germline, CDR1 MDHEN and CDR2 SYDVKM. The CDR3 contains 16 residues. J gave up 8 bases and V 5 bases, and 13 bases lay outside the gene matches. CDR3 nucleotide sequence: TGTGCCAGCAGTCCCCGGACAGGGAGGGGTGAGGAAAAACTGTTTTTT. Translation gives CASSPRTGRGEEKLFF.

The chain joins TRBV28 to TRBJ2-4; 11 positions match TRBD2. This CDR3 is 16 amino acids long. J was trimmed by 7 bases and V by 2 bases; bases with no gene match: 7. CDR1 and CDR2 from the germline V gene are MDHEN and SYDVKM. The CDR3 here is CASSLSSGGGWNIQYF. CDR3 nucleotide sequence: TGTGCCAGCAGTTTAAGTAGCGGGGGGGGGTGGAACATTCAGTACTTC.

The V and J genes are TRBV18 and TRBJ1-3, with unresolved D. Germline V lookup: CDR1 KGHSH, CDR2 LQKENI. CDR3 length equals 14 residues. Trimming took 2 bases from V and 0 from J, leaving 5 bases between them. The CDR3 reads CASSPGSSGNTIYF. The CDR3 DNA sequence: TGTGCCAGCTCACCAGGGAGCTCTGGAAACACCATATATTTT.

This chain connects TRBV5-8 to TRBJ1-1; a possible D gene is TRBD1 (6 bases). The V and J ends lost 2 bases and 2 bases respectively, with 19 bases between them. Germline loops: CDR1 SGHTS, CDR2 YDEGEE. The CDR3 consists of 17 residues. CDR3 sequence (DNA): TGTGCCAGCAGCTTCTTTTGGTCGGACAGTCCTAACACTGAAGCTTTCTTT. Residues: CASSFFWSDSPNTEAFF.

The chain links TRBV27 to TRBJ2-5; D is perhaps TRBD2 (5 bases). The V end was cut by 6 bases, the J end by 7 bases, with 18 bases between. Germline lookup yields CDR1 MNHEY and CDR2 SMNVEV (reference sequence). The CDR3 is 14 residues long. In DNA form, the CDR3 reads TGTGCCAGCAGACTAGACTGGGCCGGTGGGACCCAGTACTTC. This gives the protein CASRLDWAGGTQYF.